This is a list of T cell receptor beta chains from one sample in a study of cytomegalovirus exposure and HLA in healthy donors. Only in-frame clones appear in the TCRdb table, and some are missing; sequencing was by immunoSEQ multiplex PCR. Of 140,000 to 150,000 clones listed, about 73% are singletons. The sequenced material came from PBMCs. The receptors shown here come from an older woman in good health and CMV-seropositive. The CDR3 runs from the conserved cysteine through the conserved F or W. A D gene is named only where the DNA matches it firmly. Not all rows give a size; the values are once, few, many and, for expanded clones, a class.

j_gene,d_gene,abundance,v_gene,CDR3nt,CDR3aa
TRBJ2-3,TRBD2,few,TRBV15,TGTGCCACCAGCAGAGATATTACCTCCCTAGCGGGGGGGGCAGATACGCAGTATTTT,CATSRDITSLAGGADTQYF
TRBJ2-3,TRBD2,NA,TRBV5-4,TGTGCCAGCAGCTCGGGGGGGCTTTACTCAGATACGCAGTATTTT,CASSSGGLYSDTQYF
TRBJ1-1,TRBD1,NA,TRBV6-5,TGTGCCACCTCGACAGGGGGCTGGGAAGCTTTCTTT,CATSTGGWEAFF
TRBJ2-5,NA,once,TRBV29-1,TGCAGCGTTGCGGGTAGTCAACCAGAGACCCAGTACTTC,CSVAGSQPETQYF
TRBJ2-1,NA,NA,TRBV7-9,TGTGCCAGCAGCTTTTCAGGGGTGACCTACAATGAGCAGTTCTTC,CASSFSGVTYNEQFF
TRBJ2-1,NA,NA,TRBV12-5,TGTGCTAGTGGTTTGGCCCAAGGGGGGGGTGAGCAGTTCTTC,CASGLAQGGGEQFF
TRBJ1-5,TRBD1,NA,TRBV7-9,TGTGCCAGCAGCCGGACAGGGGAGAGTCAGCCCCAGCATTTT,CASSRTGESQPQHF
TRBJ1-2,NA,NA,TRBV6-1,TGTGCCAGCAGTGAATTCGCTAACTATGGCTACACCTTC,CASSEFANYGYTF
TRBJ1-1,TRBD1,NA,TRBV18,TGTGCCAGCTCACCACCGGGACAGTCCGTGAACACTGAAGCTTTCTTT,CASSPPGQSVNTEAFF
TRBJ2-7,NA,NA,TRBV4-2,TGTGCCAGCAGCCCCCACTTGGCGGGGGACATCTACGAGCAGTACTTC,CASSPHLAGDIYEQYF
TRBJ1-1,NA,few,TRBV28,TGTGCCAGCAGTCCGTCCCGGGGTGGGTCTGAAGCTTTCTTT,CASSPSRGGSEAFF
TRBJ1-1,NA,NA,TRBV9,TGTGCCAGCAGCGACAACAGGGTCGGAACTGAAGCTTTCTTT,CASSDNRVGTEAFF
TRBJ1-2,NA,NA,TRBV6-6,TGTGCCAGCAGTTACCCGTCGCGGATTTATAACTATGGCTACACCTTC,CASSYPSRIYNYGYTF
TRBJ2-7,NA,few,TRBV19,TGTGCCAGTAGTAGACGTCGAGAGGGCTACGAGCAGTACTTC,CASSRRREGYEQYF
TRBJ1-2,NA,NA,TRBV6-5,TGTGCCAGCAGTTACGGGAGGGGAAACTATGGCTGCACCTTC,CASSYGRGNYGCTF
TRBJ2-7,NA,NA,TRBV21-1,TGTGCCAGCAGCATCATAGCGGGAGCTTGGACGAACGAGCAGTACTTC,CASSIIAGAWTNEQYF
TRBJ1-1,NA,NA,TRBV28,TGTGCCAGCAGTTCCGGGACATCCTACACTGAAGCTTTCTTT,CASSSGTSYTEAFF
TRBJ2-7,TRBD2,NA,TRBV7-7,TGTGCTAGCAGCCCCTGGCCGCGGGAGAGCTCCTACGAGCAGTACTTC,CASSPWPRESSYEQYF
TRBJ1-1,NA,once,TRBV2,TGTGCCAGCAGTGGCGGGAGCCGGAAAGCTTTCTTT,CASSGGSRKAFF
TRBJ2-7,TRBD1,NA,TRBV2,TGTGCCAGCGGGACAGGGATCAACGAGCAGTACTTC,CASGTGINEQYF
TRBJ2-6,NA,NA,TRBV30,TGTGCCTGGACCCCGCGGCGGACAGCACCCTCTGGGGCCAACGTCCTGACTTTC,CAWTPRRTAPSGANVLTF
TRBJ1-2,NA,NA,TRBV7-9,TGTGCCAGCAGCTTAGGAGACTATGGCTACACCTTC,CASSLGDYGYTF
TRBJ2-1,TRBD2,NA,TRBV6-1,TGTGCCAGCAGGTTGGGACTAGCGGGAAACAATGAGCAGTTCTTC,CASRLGLAGNNEQFF
TRBJ2-3,NA,once,TRBV5-4,TGTGCCAGCAGCTTCTCACTGACCCAGGAGGGGGATACGCAGTATTTT,CASSFSLTQEGDTQYF
TRBJ1-2,NA,NA,TRBV14,TGTGCCAGCAGTCAGGACACGTACTATGGCTACACCTTC,CASSQDTYYGYTF
TRBJ1-4,TRBD1,NA,TRBV2,TGTGCCAGCAGTGACCTGGGGACAGGGGCAACTAATGAAAAACTGTTTTTT,CASSDLGTGATNEKLFF
TRBJ1-1,NA,NA,TRBV5-1,TGCGCCAGCAGCCCTAACCCCACGGTAAACACTGAAGCTTTCTTT,CASSPNPTVNTEAFF
TRBJ1-5,TRBD1,NA,TRBV18,TGTGCCAGCTCGCCTGGACAGGGTCAGCCCCAGCATTTT,CASSPGQGQPQHF
TRBJ1-1,NA,NA,TRBV10-1,TGCGCCAGCATTAAAACTGAAGCTTTCTTT,CASIKTEAFF
TRBJ2-1,TRBD2,NA,TRBV7-9,TGTGCCAGCAGTTCTAAGCGGGAGGGCCGTGATGAGCAGTTCTTC,CASSSKREGRDEQFF
TRBJ2-1,TRBD1,once,TRBV4-1,TGCGCCAGCAGCCAAGAAGTGTCAGGGGGAAGCGTTAATGAGCAGTTCTTC,CASSQEVSGGSVNEQFF
TRBJ1-4,TRBD1,NA,TRBV15,TGTGCCACCAGCAGGACGGGACAGTTAAATGAAAAACTGTTTTTT,CATSRTGQLNEKLFF
TRBJ2-7,TRBD1,NA,TRBV5-1,TGCGCCAGCAGCTTGGAACGGCAGGGGGCGTCCGAGCAGTACTTC,CASSLERQGASEQYF
TRBJ2-2,NA,NA,TRBV5-1,TGCGCCAGCAGCTTGGCAGGGAGCGGGACCGGGGAGCTGTTTTTT,CASSLAGSGTGELFF
TRBJ2-7,TRBD2,NA,TRBV2,TGTGCCAGCAGTGCCGGGGGACTAGGGGACTACGAGCAGTACTTC,CASSAGGLGDYEQYF
TRBJ1-1,NA,NA,TRBV4-2,TGTGCCAGCAGCCAAGATCAGACAGTGGGAGCTTTCTTT,CASSQDQTVGAFF
TRBJ1-3,NA,NA,TRBV9,TGTGCCAGCAGCGTAAGAGGGGACTCCTCTGGAAACACCATATATTTT,CASSVRGDSSGNTIYF